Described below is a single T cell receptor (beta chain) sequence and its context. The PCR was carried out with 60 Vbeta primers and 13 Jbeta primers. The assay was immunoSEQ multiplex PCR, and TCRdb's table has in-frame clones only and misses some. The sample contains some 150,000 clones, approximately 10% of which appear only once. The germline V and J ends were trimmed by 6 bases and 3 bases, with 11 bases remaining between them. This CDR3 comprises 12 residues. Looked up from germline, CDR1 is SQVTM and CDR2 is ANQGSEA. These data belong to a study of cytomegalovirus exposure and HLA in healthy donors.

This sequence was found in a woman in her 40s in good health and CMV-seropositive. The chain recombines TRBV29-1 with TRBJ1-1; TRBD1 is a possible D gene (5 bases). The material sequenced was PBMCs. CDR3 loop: CSVRQYDTEAFF. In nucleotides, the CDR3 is TGCAGCGTCCGACAGTACGACACTGAAGCTTTCTTT.